The 24 T cell receptor beta chains presented below share a single source sample, sequenced in a study of cytomegalovirus exposure and HLA in healthy donors. Clones were sequenced by immunoSEQ multiplex PCR, and TCRdb holds only the in-frame ones, with some missing. The data hold about 110,000 clones, with more than 90% observed a single time. The sequencing sample was made of PBMCs. These receptors all come from a woman under 30 in good health and CMV-seronegative.

The chain has TRBV28 and TRBJ1-1; 12 bases are a match to TRBD1. The length of the CDR3 is 16 residues. CDR1 is MDHEN, CDR2 SYDVKM, per germline. V was pared by 5 bases and J by 7 bases, with 11 bases of the junction left unmatched. CDR3 coding DNA: TGTGCCAGCAGTCTCCCGGGGACAGGGGGCGCGGTTGAAGCTTTCTTT. Translated, it gives CASSLPGTGGAVEAFF.

This chain links TRBV4-1 with TRBJ1-3, with TRBD1 matching 9 bases. V lost 5 bases and J lost 8; bases outside the gene matches: 7. Per the germline V gene, CDR1 is MGHRA and CDR2 is YSYEKL. The CDR3 length is 14 residues. CDR3 nucleotides: TGCGCCAGCAGCAGGGACAGGGTTGCTCACACCATATATTTT. Protein: CASSRDRVAHTIYF.

This sequence joins TRBV9 and TRBJ2-2, with 9 bases matching TRBD1. This CDR3 region has 19 residues. V was pared by 4 bases and J by 3 bases, with 16 bases of the junction left unmatched. The germline V gene has CDR1 SGDLS and CDR2 YYNGEE. The CDR3 DNA reads TGTGCCAGCAGCCCCCAAACCGGGACAGGGAGGTTCGACACCGGGGAGCTGTTTTTT. Encoded protein: CASSPQTGTGRFDTGELFF.

The rearrangement links TRBV14 to TRBJ2-3; TRBD2 aligns across 12 bases. The CDR3 totals 18 residues. CDR1 is SGHDN and CDR2 is FVKESK in the germline V gene. Trimming removed 3 bases from V and 6 bases from J; junction bases left unmatched: 13. The CDR3 region has the DNA TGTGCCAGCAGCCACAGACCGGGACTAGCGGGCTTTGTGGATACGCAGTATTTT. Amino acids: CASSHRPGLAGFVDTQYF.

The rearrangement links TRBV7-9 to TRBJ1-1; no firm D call. The CDR3 spans 13 residues. Germline CDR1 reads SEHNR; CDR2 reads FQNEAQ (reference sequence). Deletions cut 11 bases from V and 0 bases from J, with 13 bases between. CDR3 sequence reads: CALLRYVNTEAFF. The CDR3 region has the DNA TGTGCCCTGCTGAGGTATGTGAACACTGAAGCTTTCTTT.

The rearrangement links TRBV7-8 to TRBJ2-5; D gene unclear. The end of the DNA is better explained by TRBJ2-7, so the J call may be wrong. The CDR3 has 14 residues. Germline-derived CDR1 and CDR2 are SGHVS and FQNEAQ. The CDR3 region has the DNA TGTGCCAGCAGCTTAGCACAGCCATCCTACGAGCAGTACTTC. This sequence encodes CASSLAQPSYEQYF.

This chain joins TRBV7-2 and TRBJ2-1, with 7 bases matching TRBD2. V dropped 5 bases and J dropped 7; count of bases not matched to a gene: 17. CDR1 and CDR2 (germline): SGHTA, FQGNSA. CDR3 length: 17 residues. CDR3 nucleotide sequence: TGTGCCAGCAGCCCCAGACCAGTAGGCGGGGGAGGAAATGAGCAGTTCTTC. Translation gives CASSPRPVGGGGNEQFF.

CDR3: CSARDQYGYTF. CDR3 sequence (DNA): TGCAGTGCTAGAGATCAGTATGGCTACACCTTC. The chain joins TRBV20-1 to TRBJ1-2, with D uncertain. The germline V gene has CDR1 DFQATT and CDR2 SNEGSKA (reference sequence). CDR3 length: 11 residues. Trimming took 0 bases from V and 5 from J, leaving 4 bases between them.

This chain joins TRBV2 and TRBJ1-2; 9 bases agree with TRBD1. Unmatched junction bases numbered 15, after V lost 7 bases and J lost 0 bases. The CDR3 contains 18 residues. Per the germline V gene, CDR1 is SNHLY and CDR2 is FYNNEI. The CDR3 sequence: CASISIVDRGRANYGYTF. CDR3 nucleotides: TGTGCCAGCATCTCCATCGTGGACAGGGGTAGAGCTAACTATGGCTACACCTTC.

The rearrangement uses TRBV7-9 and TRBJ1-2; D not certain. The CDR3 runs to 16 residues. The germline V gene encodes CDR1 SEHNR and CDR2 FQNEAQ (reference sequence). Trimming left V 5 bases short and J 0 bases short, with 16 bases between. The CDR3 region has the DNA TGTGCCAGCAGCCTACTAGGTAACAGATCTAACTATGGCTACACCTTC. It encodes CASSLLGNRSNYGYTF.

This chain links TRBV6-1 with TRBJ2-5, with D tentatively TRBD1 (6 bases). Germline loops: CDR1 MNHNS, CDR2 SASEGT. This CDR3 comprises 13 residues. V was trimmed by 6 bases and J by 4 bases, leaving 12 bases between them. The CDR3 region has the DNA TGTGCCAGCAGGAAGGGCAGGGGAGAGACCCAGTACTTC. This sequence encodes CASRKGRGETQYF.

The chain employs TRBV11-2 and TRBJ1-2, with 9 bases aligning to TRBD1. This CDR3 region has 17 residues. J was trimmed by 0 bases and V by 4 bases; bases with no gene match: 9. CDR1 and CDR2 (germline): SGHAT, FQNNGV. Here the CDR3 reads CASSSGQGTRSNYGYTF. The CDR3 DNA follows: TGTGCCAGCAGCTCAGGACAGGGGACCCGTTCTAACTATGGCTACACCTTC.

This sequence joins TRBV5-1 and TRBJ1-1, with unresolved D. The germline V gene encodes CDR1 SGHRS and CDR2 YFSETQ. V lost 6 bases and J 0 bases, leaving 9 bases between the germline ends. The CDR3 is made up of 13 amino acids. Here the CDR3 DNA reads TGCGCCAGCATGCAGGTAATGAACACTGAAGCTTTCTTT. Protein sequence: CASMQVMNTEAFF.

The rearrangement joins TRBV6-5 to TRBJ2-2; 8 bases agree with TRBD1. Germline CDR1 MNHEY, CDR2 SVGAGI. V lost 3 bases, J lost 9 bases, and 9 bases stayed unmatched. The CDR3 has 15 amino acids. CDR3 sequence: CASSYSRQGRWELFF. CDR3 coding DNA: TGTGCCAGCAGTTATTCAAGACAGGGGAGATGGGAGCTGTTTTTT.

This clone appeared once. This chain joins TRBV7-2 and TRBJ2-1; D possibly corresponds to TRBD2 (5 bases). This CDR3 contains 12 residues. The germline V gene encodes CDR1 SGHTA and CDR2 FQGNSA. Trimming stripped 5 bases from V and 7 bases from J, with 9 bases between. CDR3 loop: CASSTLENEQFF. The CDR3 bases are TGTGCCAGCAGCACACTAGAAAATGAGCAGTTCTTC.

The chain recombines TRBV10-3 with TRBJ2-5; D is ambiguous. The germline V gene encodes CDR1 ENHRY and CDR2 SYGVKD. V was cut by 0 bases and J by 5 bases, with 10 bases left in between. The CDR3 totals 14 residues. The CDR3 here is CAISESRGDETQYF. DNA of the CDR3: TGTGCCATCAGTGAGTCGAGAGGTGACGAGACCCAGTACTTC.

The chain couples TRBV6-5 to TRBJ2-7, with 7 bases identical to TRBD1. J lost 5 bases, V lost 0 bases, and 4 bases had no gene match. Per the germline V gene, CDR1 is MNHEY and CDR2 is SVGAGI. There are 14 residues in the CDR3. In nucleotides, the CDR3 is TGTGCCAGCAGTTACTCGACAGGGATGAACGAGCAGTACTTC. This gives the protein CASSYSTGMNEQYF.

This chain joins TRBV29-1 and TRBJ1-2; TRBD1 agrees at 9 bases. The CDR3 has 15 amino acids. With 5 bases clipped from V and 5 bases from J, the junction kept 12 bases outside the gene matches. The germline CDR1 and CDR2 sequences are SQVTM and ANQGSEA. The CDR3 sequence is CSVKDRGTGAYGYTF. For the CDR3, the DNA is TGCAGCGTTAAGGACAGGGGTACTGGGGCGTATGGCTACACCTTC.

V gene TRBV7-2 combines with J gene TRBJ2-7, with TRBD1 matching over 9 bases. Germline-derived CDR1 and CDR2 are SGHTA and FQGNSA. Losses at the gene ends were 6 bases for V and 9 bases for J; bases not matched to a gene: 9. This CDR3 comprises 13 residues. The CDR3 protein is CASRETGTGRQYF. CDR3 bases: TGTGCCAGCAGAGAAACAGGGACAGGGCGGCAGTACTTC.

J is TRBJ2-1 and V is TRBV5-1; D not resolved. This CDR3 contains 12 residues. Per the germline V gene, CDR1 is SGHRS and CDR2 is YFSETQ. With 2 bases removed from V and 6 bases from J, the gap between germline ends came to 6 bases. In nucleotides, the CDR3 is TGCGCCAGCAGCTTAAGGAGCAATGAGCAGTTCTTC. Translated, it gives CASSLRSNEQFF.

The chain joins TRBV12-5 to TRBJ2-3, with TRBD1 identical over 7 bases. The CDR3 loop spans 14 amino acids. The trim removed 1 base at V and 4 bases at J, leaving 2 bases unmatched. Germline V gene sequence: CDR1 LGHNT, CDR2 FRNRAP. In nucleotides, the CDR3 is TGTGCTAGTGGTTTGGCAACAGGGGCAGATACGCAGTATTTT. Amino acid sequence: CASGLATGADTQYF.

As regards this clone: The DNA is left out, because the CDR3 cannot be placed on it with certainty; the CDR3 is given as TCRdb lists it. V is TRBV6-6 and J is TRBJ1-3; the table's D call, TRBD1, was not checked against the DNA. Germline CDR1 is MNHNY and CDR2 is SVGAGI (reference sequence). Both ends counted, the CDR3 spans 15 residues. Here the CDR3 reads CASSTSTEGRNTIYF.

The chain links TRBV5-1 to TRBJ2-5, with 14 positions matching TRBD2. V was clipped by 2 bases and J by 4 bases; unmatched bases: 1. The germline V gene encodes CDR1 SGHRS and CDR2 YFSETQ. CDR3 length: 15 residues. The DNA of the CDR3 is TGCGCCAGCAGCTTAGGGACTAGCGGGGGAGAGACCCAGTACTTC. This translates into CASSLGTSGGETQYF.

The chain uses TRBV27 and TRBJ2-3, with 7 positions matching TRBD1. Germline CDR1 is MNHEY and CDR2 is SMNVEV (reference sequence). This CDR3 spans 19 amino acids. Losses at the gene ends were 5 bases for V and 4 bases for J; bases not matched to a gene: 21. CDR3 DNA sequence: TGTGCCAGCAGTACCATCTGGCGTCAGGGGGAAAGACAAGCAGATACGCAGTATTTT. As protein: CASSTIWRQGERQADTQYF.